This T cell receptor beta chain was found in a study of Graves' ophthalmopathy and Graves' hyperthyroidism. Notes on the study in general: Blood samples also showed most expanded thyroid clonotypes exceeding 0.001 frequency.

The CDR3 has 13 residues. The V and J ends lost 5 bases and 6 bases respectively, with 10 bases between them. CDR1 and CDR2 (germline): MGHDK, SYGVNS. This clonotype was counted between two and nine times. Its antigen is currently unknown. Amplification of TCR beta CDR3 regions used RNA transcripts. HTBI primers served in a first-round RT-PCR, which a second-round multiplex PCR followed. TCRdb processed the multiplex PCR reads anew with MiXCR; each CDR3 protein has one entry. Of 650,000 to 900,000 distinct CDR3 sequences listed, 40% were seen once; the top ten hold approximately 43%. Moderate-to-severe activity, CAS at least 3, NOSPECS at least 4 and duration under 3 months characterized donors with ophthalmopathy.

V gene TRBV25-1 combines with J gene TRBJ2-2; D is possibly TRBD2 (6 bases). The sequenced sample was peripheral blood. The source of this sequence is an adult man with Graves' ophthalmopathy. The CDR3 sequence is CASSRDFSGELFF. The CDR3 region has the DNA TGTGCCAGCAGTAGGGACTTTTCCGGGGAGCTGTTTTTT.